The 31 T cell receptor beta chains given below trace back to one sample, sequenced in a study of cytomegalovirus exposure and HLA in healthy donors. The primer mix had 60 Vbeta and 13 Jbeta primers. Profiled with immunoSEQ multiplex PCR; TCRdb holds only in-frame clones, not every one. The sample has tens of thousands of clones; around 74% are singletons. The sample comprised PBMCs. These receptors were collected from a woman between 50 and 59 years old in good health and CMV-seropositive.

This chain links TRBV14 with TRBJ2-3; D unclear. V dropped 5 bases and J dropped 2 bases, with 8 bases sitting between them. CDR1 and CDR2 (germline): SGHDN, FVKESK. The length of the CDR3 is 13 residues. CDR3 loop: CASSFTNTDTQYF. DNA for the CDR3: TGTGCCAGCAGCTTCACTAACACAGATACGCAGTATTTT.

DNA for the CDR3: TGTGCCAGCAGTTATTCTAGCACAGATACGCAGTATTTT. Translation: CASSYSSTDTQYF. This chain joins TRBV6-5 and TRBJ2-3; no firm D call. This CDR3 spans 13 amino acids. The V end was cut by 3 bases, the J end by 0 bases, with 4 bases between. Germline CDR1 is MNHEY and CDR2 is SVGAGI.

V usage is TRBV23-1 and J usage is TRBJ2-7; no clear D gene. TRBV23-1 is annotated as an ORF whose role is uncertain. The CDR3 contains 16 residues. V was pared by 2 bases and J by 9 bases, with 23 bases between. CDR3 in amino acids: CASSQKALRPDPGQYF. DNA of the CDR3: TGCGCCAGCAGTCAAAAGGCATTGAGACCTGACCCGGGGCAGTACTTC.

For the CDR3, the DNA is TGTGCCAGTAGTGTCTCTAGCGGGGGTCAAGAGACCCAGTACTTC. It is translated as CASSVSSGGQETQYF. The V and J genes are TRBV19 and TRBJ2-5, with TRBD2 matching 10 bases. Germline CDR1 LNHDA, CDR2 SQIVND (reference sequence). The CDR3 consists of 15 residues. V was pared by 5 bases and J by 2 bases, with 5 bases of the junction left unmatched.

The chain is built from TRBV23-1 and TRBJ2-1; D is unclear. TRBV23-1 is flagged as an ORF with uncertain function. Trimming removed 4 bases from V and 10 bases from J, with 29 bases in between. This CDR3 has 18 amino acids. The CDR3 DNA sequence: TGCGCCAGCAGTCCCCAAAGGTTTAATTCCGGCGGCGAGGCCGAGCAGTTCTTC. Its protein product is CASSPQRFNSGGEAEQFF.

In DNA, the CDR3 is TGTGCCAGTGAAAGGATACATTGGGCCAGGGAGACCCAGTACTTC. Protein product: CASERIHWARETQYF. The chain combines TRBV6-1 with TRBJ2-5; no definite D call. The CDR3 runs 15 residues. V shed 9 bases and J shed 5 bases, with 22 bases lying between them. The V gene's germline CDR1 is MNHNS and CDR2 SASEGT.

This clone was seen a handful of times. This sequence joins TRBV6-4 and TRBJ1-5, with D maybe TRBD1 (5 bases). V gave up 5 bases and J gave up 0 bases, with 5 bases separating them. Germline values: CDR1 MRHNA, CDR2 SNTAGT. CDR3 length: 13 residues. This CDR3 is CASSQGSNQPQHF. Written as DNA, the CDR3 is TGTGCCAGCAGTCAGGGTAGCAATCAGCCCCAGCATTTT.

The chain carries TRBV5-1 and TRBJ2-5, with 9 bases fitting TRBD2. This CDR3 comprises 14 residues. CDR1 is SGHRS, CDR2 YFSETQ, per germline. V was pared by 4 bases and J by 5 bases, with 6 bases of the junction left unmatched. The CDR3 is CASSPGLAGETQYF. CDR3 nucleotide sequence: TGCGCCAGCAGCCCGGGACTAGCTGGGGAGACCCAGTACTTC.

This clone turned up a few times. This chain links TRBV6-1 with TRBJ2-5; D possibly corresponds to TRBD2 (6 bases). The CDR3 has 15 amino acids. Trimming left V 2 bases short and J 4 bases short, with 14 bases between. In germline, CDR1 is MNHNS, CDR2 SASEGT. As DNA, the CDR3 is TGTGCCAGCAGTGAATTTAACGGGAGAGGAGAGACCCAGTACTTC. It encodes CASSEFNGRGETQYF.

The CDR3 DNA sequence: TGTGCCAGCAGTCGACAGACTAACTATGGCTACACCTTC. This sequence encodes CASSRQTNYGYTF. The V and J genes are TRBV5-4 and TRBJ1-2; TRBD1 might be the D (5 bases). The germline CDR1 and CDR2 sequences are SGHNT and YYREEE (reference sequence). V was trimmed by 5 bases and J by 0 bases, leaving 8 bases between them. The CDR3 consists of 13 residues.

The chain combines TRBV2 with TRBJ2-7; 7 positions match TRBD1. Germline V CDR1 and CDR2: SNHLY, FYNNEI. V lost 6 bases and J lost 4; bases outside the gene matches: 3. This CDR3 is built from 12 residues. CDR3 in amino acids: CASSAQGYEQYF. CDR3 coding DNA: TGTGCCAGCAGCGCACAGGGGTACGAGCAGTACTTC.

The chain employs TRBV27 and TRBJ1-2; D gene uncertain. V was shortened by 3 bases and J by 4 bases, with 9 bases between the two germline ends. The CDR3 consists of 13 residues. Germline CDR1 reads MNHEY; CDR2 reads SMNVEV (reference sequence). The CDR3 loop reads CASSFRGSYGYTF. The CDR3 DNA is TGTGCCAGCAGTTTTCGCGGCTCCTATGGCTACACCTTC.

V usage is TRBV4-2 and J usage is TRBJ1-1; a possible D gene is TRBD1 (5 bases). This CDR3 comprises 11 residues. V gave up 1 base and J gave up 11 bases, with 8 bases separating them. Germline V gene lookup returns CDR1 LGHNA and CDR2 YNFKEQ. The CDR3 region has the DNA TGTGCCAGCAGCCAAGGGACATTGGCTTTCTTT. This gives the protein CASSQGTLAFF.

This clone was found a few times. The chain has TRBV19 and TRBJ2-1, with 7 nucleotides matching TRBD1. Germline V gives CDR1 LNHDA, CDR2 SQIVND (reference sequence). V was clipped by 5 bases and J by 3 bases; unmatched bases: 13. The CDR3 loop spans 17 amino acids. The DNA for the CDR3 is TGTGCCAGTAGTTTTCTCGAGGGACAGAGGAACTACAATGAGCAGTTCTTC. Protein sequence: CASSFLEGQRNYNEQFF.

The CDR3 is CASGPGTLGTEAFF. The CDR3 bases are TGTGCTAGTGGTCCCGGGACATTGGGCACTGAAGCTTTCTTT. The chain is built from TRBV12-5 and TRBJ1-1; the D gene is possibly TRBD1 (6 bases). The CDR3 sequence is 14 residues long. Trimming stripped 5 bases from V and 4 bases from J, with 14 bases between. Germline CDR1 is LGHNT and CDR2 is FRNRAP.

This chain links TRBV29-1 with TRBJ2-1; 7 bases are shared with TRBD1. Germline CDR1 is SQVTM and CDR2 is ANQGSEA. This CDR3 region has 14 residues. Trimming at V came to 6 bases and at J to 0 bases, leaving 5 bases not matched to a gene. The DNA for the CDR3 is TGCAGCGTGGGACAGCTGAGCTCCTACAATGAGCAGTTCTTC. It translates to CSVGQLSSYNEQFF.

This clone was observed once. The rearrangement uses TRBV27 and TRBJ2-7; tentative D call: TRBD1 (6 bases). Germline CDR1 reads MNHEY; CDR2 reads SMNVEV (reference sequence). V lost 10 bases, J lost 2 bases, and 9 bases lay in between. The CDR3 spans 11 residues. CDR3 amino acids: CATAGAYEQYF. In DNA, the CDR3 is TGTGCCACCGCAGGGGCCTACGAGCAGTACTTC.

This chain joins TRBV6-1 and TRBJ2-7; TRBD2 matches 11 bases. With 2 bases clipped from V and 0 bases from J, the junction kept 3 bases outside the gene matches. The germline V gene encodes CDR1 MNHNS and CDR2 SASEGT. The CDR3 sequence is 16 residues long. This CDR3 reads CASSELGLAVSYEQYF. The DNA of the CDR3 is TGTGCCAGCAGTGAACTGGGACTAGCGGTCTCCTACGAGCAGTACTTC.

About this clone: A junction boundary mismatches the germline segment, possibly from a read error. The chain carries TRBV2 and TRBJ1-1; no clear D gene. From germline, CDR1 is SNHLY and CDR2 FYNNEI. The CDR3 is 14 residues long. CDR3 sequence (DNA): TGTGCCAGCAGTGAGGGCAACTTAAACACTGGAGCTTTCTTT. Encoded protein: CASSEGNLNTGAFF.

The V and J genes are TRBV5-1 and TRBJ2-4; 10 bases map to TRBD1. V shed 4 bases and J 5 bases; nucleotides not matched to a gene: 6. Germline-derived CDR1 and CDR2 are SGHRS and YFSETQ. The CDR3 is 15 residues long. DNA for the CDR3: TGCGCCAGCAGCCCTGGGACAGGGGCCCAAAACATTCAGTACTTC. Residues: CASSPGTGAQNIQYF.

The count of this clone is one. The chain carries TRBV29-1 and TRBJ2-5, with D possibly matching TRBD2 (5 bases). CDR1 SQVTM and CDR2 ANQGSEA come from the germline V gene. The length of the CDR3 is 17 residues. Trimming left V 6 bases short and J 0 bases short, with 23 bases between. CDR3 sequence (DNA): TGCAGCGTGCTAGCAATAAGGCGAGGACTGTACCAAGAGACCCAGTACTTC. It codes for CSVLAIRRGLYQETQYF.

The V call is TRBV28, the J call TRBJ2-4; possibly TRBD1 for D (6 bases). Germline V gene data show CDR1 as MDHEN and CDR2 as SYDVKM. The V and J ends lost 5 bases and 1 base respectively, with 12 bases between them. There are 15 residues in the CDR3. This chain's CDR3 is CASSPPGVAKNIQYF. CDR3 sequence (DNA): TGTGCCAGCAGTCCCCCAGGGGTTGCCAAAAACATTCAGTACTTC.

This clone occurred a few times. In DNA, the CDR3 is TGTGCCACCAGCAGAAGTCCGGGAGCAGCAGATACGCAGTATTTT. This encodes CATSRSPGAADTQYF. The V call is TRBV15, the J call TRBJ2-3; possible D gene TRBD2, 6 bases. Germline lookup yields CDR1 LNHNV and CDR2 YYDKDF (reference sequence). The CDR3 totals 15 residues. V was cut by 2 bases and J by 4 bases, with 13 bases left in between. Based on the CDR3 plus reference TRBV15 and TRBJ2-3, the full variable domain is DAMVIQNPRYQVTQFGKPVTLSCSQTLNHNVMYWYQQKSSQAPKLLFHYYDKDFNNEADTPDNFQSRRPNTSFCFLDIRSPGLGDTAMYLCATSRSPGAADTQYFGPGTRLTVL.

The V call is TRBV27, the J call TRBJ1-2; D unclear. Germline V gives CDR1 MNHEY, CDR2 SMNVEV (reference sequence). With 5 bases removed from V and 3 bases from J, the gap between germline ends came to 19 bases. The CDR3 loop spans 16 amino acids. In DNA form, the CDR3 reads TGTGCCAGCAGTCCCAATGATCCCGCGGGTGACTATGGCTACACCTTC. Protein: CASSPNDPAGDYGYTF.

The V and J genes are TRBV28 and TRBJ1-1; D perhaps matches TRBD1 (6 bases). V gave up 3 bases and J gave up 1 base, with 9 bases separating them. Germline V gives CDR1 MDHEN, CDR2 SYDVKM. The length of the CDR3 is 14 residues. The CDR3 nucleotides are TGTGCCAGCAGTTTGGGACACCAGAACACTGAAGCTTTCTTT. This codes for CASSLGHQNTEAFF.

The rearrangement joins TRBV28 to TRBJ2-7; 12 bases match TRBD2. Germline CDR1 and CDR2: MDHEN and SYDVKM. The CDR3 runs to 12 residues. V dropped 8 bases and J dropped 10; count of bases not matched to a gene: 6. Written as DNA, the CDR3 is TGTGCCAGCCACCGACTAGCGGGGGTTCAGTACTTC. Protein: CASHRLAGVQYF.

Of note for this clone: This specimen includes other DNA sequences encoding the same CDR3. The CDR3 reads CASSPSGISYNEQFF. CDR3 nucleotides: TGTGCCAGCAGCCCCAGCGGGATCTCCTACAATGAGCAGTTCTTC. The V and J genes are TRBV5-4 and TRBJ2-1; 7 positions match TRBD2. Germline V CDR1 and CDR2: SGHNT, YYREEE (reference sequence). The J segment lost 0 bases and the V segment lost 4 bases, leaving 4 bases of the junction unmatched. The CDR3 loop spans 15 amino acids.

The CDR3: CSVDPGTGGLGTKNIQYF. DNA for the CDR3: TGCAGCGTTGATCCCGGGACAGGGGGCTTGGGAACCAAAAACATTCAGTACTTC. J is TRBJ2-4 and V is TRBV29-1, with 12 positions matching TRBD1. CDR3 length equals 18 residues. CDR1 and CDR2 (germline): SQVTM, ANQGSEA. V trimming: 3 bases; J trimming: 2 bases; junction bases outside the gene matches: 11.

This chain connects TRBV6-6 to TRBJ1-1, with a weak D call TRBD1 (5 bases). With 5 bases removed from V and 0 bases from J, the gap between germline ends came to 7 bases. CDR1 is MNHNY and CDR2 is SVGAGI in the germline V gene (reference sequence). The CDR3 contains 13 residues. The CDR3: CASSQTVNTEAFF. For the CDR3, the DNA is TGTGCCAGCAGTCAGACAGTGAACACTGAAGCTTTCTTT.

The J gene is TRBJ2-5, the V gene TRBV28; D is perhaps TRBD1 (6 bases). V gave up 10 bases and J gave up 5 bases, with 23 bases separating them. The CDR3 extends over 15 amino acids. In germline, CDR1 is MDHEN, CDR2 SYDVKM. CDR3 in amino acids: CATKPRVGRGETQYF. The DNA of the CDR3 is TGTGCCACTAAGCCCCGGGTGGGAAGGGGGGAGACCCAGTACTTC.

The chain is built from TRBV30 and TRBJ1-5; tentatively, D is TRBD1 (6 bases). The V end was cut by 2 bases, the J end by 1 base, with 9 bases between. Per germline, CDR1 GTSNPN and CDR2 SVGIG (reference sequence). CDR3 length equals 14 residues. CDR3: CAWSQGWSNQPQHF. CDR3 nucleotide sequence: TGTGCCTGGAGTCAGGGGTGGAGCAATCAGCCCCAGCATTTT.